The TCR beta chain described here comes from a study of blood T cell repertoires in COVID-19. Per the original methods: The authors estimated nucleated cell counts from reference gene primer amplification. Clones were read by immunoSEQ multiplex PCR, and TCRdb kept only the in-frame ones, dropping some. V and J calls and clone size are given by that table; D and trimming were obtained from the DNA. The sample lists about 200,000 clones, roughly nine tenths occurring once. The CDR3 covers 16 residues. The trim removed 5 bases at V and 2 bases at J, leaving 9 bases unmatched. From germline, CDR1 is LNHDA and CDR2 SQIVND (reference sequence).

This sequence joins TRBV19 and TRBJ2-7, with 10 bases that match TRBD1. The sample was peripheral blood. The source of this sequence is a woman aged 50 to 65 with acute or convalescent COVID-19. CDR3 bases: TGTGCCAGTAGTGCCGGACAGGGGGGATCCCCCTACGAGCAGTACTTC. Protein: CASSAGQGGSPYEQYF.